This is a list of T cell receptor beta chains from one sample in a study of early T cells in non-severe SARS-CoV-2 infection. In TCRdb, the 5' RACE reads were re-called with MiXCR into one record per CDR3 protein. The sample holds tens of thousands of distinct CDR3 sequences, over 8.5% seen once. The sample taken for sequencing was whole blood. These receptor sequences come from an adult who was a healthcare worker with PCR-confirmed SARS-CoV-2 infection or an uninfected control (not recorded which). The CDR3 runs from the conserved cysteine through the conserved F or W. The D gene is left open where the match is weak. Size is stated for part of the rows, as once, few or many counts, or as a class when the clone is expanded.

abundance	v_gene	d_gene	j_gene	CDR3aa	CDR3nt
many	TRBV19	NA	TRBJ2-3	CASGDTDTQYF	TGTGCCAGCGGGGACACAGATACGCAGTATTTT
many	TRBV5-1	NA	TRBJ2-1	CASSSTPNSDEQFF	TGCGCCAGCAGCTCCACCCCGAACAGTGATGAGCAGTTCTTC
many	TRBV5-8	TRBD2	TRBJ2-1	CASSYERGSSYNEQFF	TGTGCCAGCAGCTATGAGCGGGGGTCCTCCTACAATGAGCAGTTCTTC
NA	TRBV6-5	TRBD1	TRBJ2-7	CASSRGTVPSYEQYF	TGTGCCAGCAGCAGGGGGACAGTTCCTTCCTACGAGCAGTACTTC
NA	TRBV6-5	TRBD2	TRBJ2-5	CASSYLAGAQETQYF	TGTGCCAGCAGTTACCTAGCGGGGGCCCAAGAGACCCAGTACTTC
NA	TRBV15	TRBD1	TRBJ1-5	CATRMLDRGLGPQHF	TGTGCCACCAGGATGCTTGACAGGGGGCTGGGGCCCCAGCATTTT
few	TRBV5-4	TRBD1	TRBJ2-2	CASSLRGGANTGELFF	TGTGCCAGCAGCCTCCGAGGGGGCGCGAACACCGGGGAGCTGTTTTTT
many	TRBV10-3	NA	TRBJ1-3	CATRGQLSGNTIYF	TGTGCCACCCGAGGACAGCTCTCTGGAAACACCATATATTTT
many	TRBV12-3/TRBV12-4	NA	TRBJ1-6	CASSSSNSPLHF	TGTGCCAGCAGTTCTTCTAATTCACCCCTCCACTTT
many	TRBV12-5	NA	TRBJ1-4	CASGLVPGEKLFF	TGTGCTAGTGGTTTGGTCCCCGGTGAAAAACTGTTTTTT
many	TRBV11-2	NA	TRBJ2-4	CASSLAGLKNIQYF	TGTGCCAGCAGCTTAGCAGGGCTCAAAAACATTCAGTACTTC
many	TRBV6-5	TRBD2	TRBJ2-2	CARPTSGGLNTGELFF	TGTGCCAGACCTACTAGCGGGGGCCTGAACACCGGGGAGCTGTTTTTT
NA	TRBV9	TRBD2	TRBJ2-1	CASSPGGRNEQFF	TGTGCCAGCAGCCCGGGCGGGAGAAATGAGCAGTTCTTC
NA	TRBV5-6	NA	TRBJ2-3	CASSLITDTQYF	TGTGCCAGCAGCTTGATCACAGATACGCAGTATTTT
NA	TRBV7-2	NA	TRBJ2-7	CASSLVRWDSPYEQYF	TGTGCCAGCAGCTTAGTACGATGGGACTCCCCCTACGAGCAGTACTTC
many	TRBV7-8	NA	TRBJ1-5	CASSPQARGGNQPQHF	TGTGCCAGCAGCCCACAGGCCAGGGGAGGCAATCAGCCCCAGCATTTT
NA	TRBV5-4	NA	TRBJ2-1	CASSFQTKAHEQFF	TGTGCCAGCAGCTTCCAGACGAAGGCCCATGAGCAGTTCTTC
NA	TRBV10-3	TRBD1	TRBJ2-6	CAISRTGTGANVLTF	TGTGCCATCAGTCGGACAGGGACTGGGGCCAACGTCCTGACTTTC
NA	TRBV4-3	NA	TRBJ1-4	CASSLGYRVALAEKLFF	TGCGCCAGCAGCCTGGGATATCGCGTGGCCCTTGCTGAAAAACTGTTTTTT
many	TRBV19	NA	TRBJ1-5	CASSIWGINQPQHF	TGTGCCAGTAGTATCTGGGGAATCAATCAGCCCCAGCATTTT
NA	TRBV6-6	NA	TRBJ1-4	CASSYGGSLRKKLFF	TGTGCCAGCAGTTACGGCGGAAGCCTGAGAAAAAAACTGTTTTTT
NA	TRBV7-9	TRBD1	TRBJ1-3	CASSPDRASGNTIYF	TGTGCCAGCAGCCCGGACAGGGCAAGCGGCAACACCATATATTTT
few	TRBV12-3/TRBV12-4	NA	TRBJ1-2	CASSSQDRGARGYTF	TGTGCCAGCAGTTCCCAGGACCGGGGGGCGCGTGGCTACACCTTC
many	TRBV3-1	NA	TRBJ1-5	CASSQEGEGFQPQHF	TGTGCCAGCAGCCAAGAGGGGGAGGGGTTTCAGCCCCAGCATTTT
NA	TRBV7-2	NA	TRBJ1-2	CASSLGGFDGYTF	TGTGCCAGCAGCTTAGGGGGCTTCGATGGCTACACCTTC
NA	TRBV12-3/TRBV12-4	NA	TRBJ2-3	CASSPGQDRDTQYF	TGTGCCAGCAGTCCCGGACAAGACAGAGATACGCAGTATTTT
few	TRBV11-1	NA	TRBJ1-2	CASGGTRANYGYTF	TGTGCCAGCGGTGGGACTAGAGCTAACTATGGCTACACCTTC
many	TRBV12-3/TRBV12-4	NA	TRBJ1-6	CASSLRNSPIHF	TGTGCCAGCAGTTTACGTAATTCACCCATCCACTTT
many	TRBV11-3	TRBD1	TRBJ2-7	CASSAGTGGHEQYF	TGTGCCAGCAGCGCCGGGACAGGGGGCCACGAGCAGTACTTC
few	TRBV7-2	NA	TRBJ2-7	CASSPPRDLWGREQYF	TGTGCCAGCAGCCCCCCCCGGGACCTGTGGGGGCGCGAGCAGTACTTC
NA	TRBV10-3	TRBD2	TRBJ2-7	CAIRSTGTNSYEQYF	TGTGCCATCAGATCTACCGGGACTAACTCCTACGAGCAGTACTTC
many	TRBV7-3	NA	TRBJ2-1	CASSFMGPNEQFF	TGTGCCAGCAGCTTTATGGGTCCCAATGAGCAGTTCTTC
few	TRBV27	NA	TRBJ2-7	CASKRVGAYEQYF	TGTGCCAGCAAGCGGGTCGGAGCCTACGAGCAGTACTTC
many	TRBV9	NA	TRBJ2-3	CASSVLPRLDTQYF	TGTGCCAGCAGCGTATTACCCCGTTTGGATACGCAGTATTTT
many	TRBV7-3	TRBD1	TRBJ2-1	CASSRWQGADEQFF	TGTGCCAGCTCGCGGTGGCAGGGGGCCGATGAGCAGTTCTTC
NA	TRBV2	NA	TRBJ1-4	CASSSGGPNEKLFF	TGTGCCAGCAGCTCAGGCGGTCCTAATGAAAAACTGTTTTTT
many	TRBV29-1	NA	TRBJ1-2	CSVGTPRQTDYGYTF	TGCAGCGTGGGTACCCCAAGACAGACCGACTATGGCTACACCTTC
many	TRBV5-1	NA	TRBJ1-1	CASSLGQTYTEAFF	TGCGCCAGCAGCTTGGGACAGACATACACTGAAGCTTTCTTT
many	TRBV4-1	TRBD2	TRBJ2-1	CASSSVERGGLDEQFF	TGCGCCAGCAGCTCCGTAGAGCGGGGGGGCTTGGATGAGCAGTTCTTC
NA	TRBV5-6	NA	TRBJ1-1	CASGKRWAEAFF	TGTGCCAGCGGGAAACGTTGGGCTGAAGCTTTCTTT
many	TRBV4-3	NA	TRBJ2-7	CASSQGQAQLDYEQYF	TGCGCCAGCAGCCAAGGTCAGGCCCAACTAGACTACGAGCAGTACTTC
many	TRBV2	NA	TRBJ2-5	CASNVYREETQYF	TGTGCCAGCAACGTTTACAGGGAAGAGACCCAGTACTTC
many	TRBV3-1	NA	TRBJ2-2	CASSQLQGAGELFF	TGTGCCAGCAGCCAATTGCAAGGGGCCGGGGAGCTGTTTTTT
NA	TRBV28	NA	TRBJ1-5	CASIEGGAAGNQPQHF	TGTGCCAGCATTGAGGGGGGGGCAGCGGGCAATCAGCCCCAGCATTTT
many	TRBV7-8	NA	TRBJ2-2	CASSPLGGNTGELFF	TGTGCCAGCAGCCCCCTCGGGGGGAACACCGGGGAGCTGTTTTTT
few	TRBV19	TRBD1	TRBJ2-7	CASSIDTGQTYEQYF	TGTGCCAGTAGTATAGATACGGGACAGACCTACGAGCAGTACTTC
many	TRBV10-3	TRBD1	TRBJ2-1	CAISKLRGTYNEQFF	TGTGCCATCAGTAAACTCAGGGGGACCTACAATGAGCAGTTCTTC
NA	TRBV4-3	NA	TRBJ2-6	CASSDSSASGANVLTF	TGCGCCAGCAGCGATTCGTCAGCCTCTGGGGCCAACGTCCTGACTTTC
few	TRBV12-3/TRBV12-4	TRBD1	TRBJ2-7	CASSRTGRYEQYF	TGTGCCAGCAGTCGGACAGGGCGCTACGAGCAGTACTTC
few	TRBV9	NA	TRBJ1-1	CASSVSPGGQADTEAFF	TGTGCCAGCAGCGTAAGTCCGGGGGGGCAAGCCGACACTGAAGCTTTCTTT
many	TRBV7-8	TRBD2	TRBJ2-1	CASSPRGLAGYNEQFF	TGTGCCAGCAGCCCCAGGGGACTAGCGGGGTACAATGAGCAGTTCTTC
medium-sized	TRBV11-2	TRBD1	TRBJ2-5	CASSNAGQGLQETQYF	TGTGCCAGCAGCAACGCGGGACAGGGGTTACAAGAGACCCAGTACTTC
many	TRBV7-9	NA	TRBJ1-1	CASSTVPLQGAFF	TGTGCCAGCAGTACGGTCCCGCTCCAAGGGGCTTTCTTT
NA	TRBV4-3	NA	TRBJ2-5	CASSQEPRATQYF	TGCGCCAGCAGCCAAGAACCTAGGGCAACCCAGTACTTC
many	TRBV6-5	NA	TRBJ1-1	CASSYRLSIMNTEAFF	TGTGCCAGCAGTTATAGGCTCAGCATCATGAACACTGAAGCTTTCTTT
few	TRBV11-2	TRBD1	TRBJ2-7	CASSLDATGTTYEQYF	TGTGCCAGCAGCTTAGACGCGACAGGGACAACCTACGAGCAGTACTTC
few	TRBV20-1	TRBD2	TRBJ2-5	CSASPGTSEETQYF	TGCAGTGCTAGCCCCGGGACTAGTGAAGAGACCCAGTACTTC
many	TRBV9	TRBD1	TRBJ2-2	CASSKGQGPGELFF	TGTGCCAGCAGCAAAGGACAGGGGCCCGGGGAGCTGTTTTTT
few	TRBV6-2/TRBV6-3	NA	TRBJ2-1	CASSYTGSSYNEQFF	TGTGCCAGCAGTTACACGGGGAGCTCCTACAATGAGCAGTTCTTC